The TCR beta chain under discussion was sequenced for a study of beta chain features in type 1 diabetes. The table lists this clone with a few counts. Additional DNA sequences in this sample encode the identical CDR3. TCRB transcripts that were expressed got sequenced, as all of the isolated RNA had been reverse transcribed. Assay used: immunoSEQ multiplex PCR; TCRdb lists only in-frame clones, some missing. Seen here are hundreds of thousands of clones, about a sixth observed once, and the top ten hold more than 0.08%. The CDR3 runs to 11 residues. V lost 1 base and J 5 bases, leaving 1 base between the germline ends. Germline CDR1 and CDR2: LNHDA and SQIVND (reference sequence).

The sample consisted of naive CD4+ T cells from blood. The chain joins TRBV19 to TRBJ2-3; D is uncertain. This TCR derives from a man between 18 and 35 years old in good health. CDR3 coding DNA: TGTGCCAGTAGTATAGGAGATACGCAGTATTTT. This sequence encodes CASSIGDTQYF.